The clone carrying this TCR beta chain was detected only a few times. Antigen: not known. A single record per CDR3 protein comes from TCRdb applying MiXCR to the reads. In the table there are just under 550,000 distinct CDR3 sequences, around 27% of which are singletons. This sample was taken from a study of T cell repertoires in cytomegalovirus infection. Study as a whole: Carrying CMV and the relevant HLA type showed in public TCR beta signatures.

The V and J ends lost 6 bases and 3 bases, in that order; junction bases with no gene match: 16. Germline V gives CDR1 ENHRY, CDR2 SYGVKD. CDR3 length: 18 residues. General study points: Using cumulative public TCR beta family frequency, the authors identified those who carried CMV together with the relevant HLA. Clonotype analysis showed dominance of the ex vivo response by HLA-C-restricted CMV-specific TCR beta clonotypes.

The genes are TRBV10-3 and TRBJ2-7; 11 nucleotides agree with TRBD2. The sequence was collected from a human donor in good health (CMV status not recorded). Some clones in this sample may be carry-over from other donors' samples. The sequenced material came from PBMCs. This chain's CDR3 is CAIRSGTSGMRRVYEQYF. For the CDR3, the DNA is TGTGCCATCAGGAGTGGGACTAGCGGTATGAGGAGGGTCTACGAGCAGTACTTC.